This T cell receptor beta chain came from a study of early T cells in non-severe SARS-CoV-2 infection. As for the study in general: The input, bulk RNA from unsorted whole blood, was sequenced, and chains were unpaired. Findings and caveats of the study: Reliance on VDJdb matching favored anti-spike CD8 responses; private and CD4 specificities were missed.

This clonotype was counted between two and nine times. Its specificity is not known. TCRdb used MiXCR to reprocess the 5' RACE reads, holding one entry per CDR3 protein. The table includes some 61,000 distinct CDR3 sequences, about 13% detected once. Germline loops: CDR1 SGHTA, CDR2 FQGNSA. J lost 4 bases, V lost 0 bases, and 7 bases had no gene match. The CDR3 runs 17 residues. This TCR was recovered from an adult who was a healthcare worker with PCR-confirmed SARS-CoV-2 infection or an uninfected control (not recorded which). The specimen was whole blood. The J gene is TRBJ2-7, the V gene TRBV7-2; 12 bases line up with TRBD2. CDR3 sequence (DNA): TGTGCCAGCAGCTTAGCGGTGACTAGCGGGAGAATTTACGAGCAGTACTTC. Translating it yields CASSLAVTSGRIYEQYF.